The clone carrying this T cell receptor (beta chain) has more than one count but fewer than ten. As yet, its antigen is unknown. The sample comes from a study of T-cell memory formation after mild COVID-19. TCRdb reanalysed the 5' RACE reads using MiXCR and keeps one entry per CDR3 protein. The sample consists of roughly 350,000 distinct CDR3 sequences, roughly 13% of them appearing once. Notes on the study in general: Whether second-wave clones peaking at day 37 were SARS-CoV-2 specific went unconfirmed.

CDR3 length equals 12 residues. CDR1 and CDR2 from the germline V gene are SGHTA and FQGNSA. The gene calls are TRBV7-2 and TRBJ2-3; 10 bases match TRBD2. Sample: PBMCs or a T cell subset sorted from them (not recorded which). The origin of this receptor is a man between 18 and 29 years old who had mild COVID-19 (a few samples of this study predate the infection). Cell type and time point are not known. The CDR3 here is CCVSGGWDTQYF. As DNA, the CDR3 is TGTTGTGTTAGCGGGGGGTGGGATACGCAGTATTTT.